This T cell receptor beta chain comes out of a study of T-cell reconstitution after alpha-beta-depleted transplantation in children. The study, taken as a whole, reports: From newly produced T cells came most of the T-cell counts and diversity one year after transplant. After transplant, at about two months, alpha-beta T cells were reportedly derived from several hundred expanded graft clones. At day 60, the high TCRbeta diversity found in some patients originated from recipient T cells and thymic progenitors that had survived.

In germline, CDR1 is SGHAT, CDR2 FQNNGV. Trimming left V 5 bases short and J 0 bases short, with 8 bases between. CDR3 length: 14 residues. As for this clonotype: The target antigen is unknown.

A library of TCRbeta sequences, prepared with unique molecular identifiers, was generated. TCRdb re-analysed the PCR reads in MiXCR, keeping a single row per CDR3 protein. The sample has about 500,000 distinct CDR3 sequences; over 9.5% are singletons. The chain recombines TRBV11-2 with TRBJ2-1; no definite D call. This TCR was recovered from a female patient aged 2-15 years who had a stem cell transplant for aplastic anemia, so the T cells may come from the graft donor. The material sequenced was PBMCs, mostly from graft donor cells, taken 180 days after TCRalphabeta/CD19-depleted stem cell transplant. DNA for the CDR3: TGTGCCAGCAGCAAAGTGACCTCCTACAATGAGCAGTTCTTC. Translated: CASSKVTSYNEQFF.